One and the same sample provided the 2 T cell receptor beta chains below, sequenced in a study of a mutant IDH1 vaccine in newly diagnosed glioma. The time point: week 23, last vaccination. It was 300 ug of mutant IDH1 20-mer peptide that made up each vaccine dose, given with topical imiquimod. Their antigens remain unidentified. The repertoire was sequenced with immunoSEQ multiplex PCR; TCRdb's copy has only in-frame clones and lacks some. The table lists about 30,000 clones, around 80% of them singletons. Sequencing used PBMCs, obtained from a glioma patient whose treatment included an IDH1 peptide vaccine. Receptors were obtained from a woman aged 18-29 years with glioma.

This chain links TRBV28 with TRBJ1-1; D remains unclear. Per germline, CDR1 MDHEN and CDR2 SYDVKM. V was shortened by 3 bases and J by 2 bases, with 10 bases between the two germline ends. The CDR3 totals 14 residues. CDR3 sequence reads: CASSFTPDNTEAFF. The CDR3 coding sequence is TGTGCCAGCAGTTTCACCCCCGATAACACTGAAGCTTTCTTT.

This rearrangement joins TRBV28 to TRBJ1-5, with D unresolved. Germline CDR1 and CDR2: MDHEN and SYDVKM. CDR3 size: 15 residues. Trimming pared 6 bases from V and 4 bases from J, leaving 16 bases between. CDR3 region: CASSPTSGENQPQHF. The DNA of the CDR3 is TGTGCCAGCAGCCCAACTTCAGGTGAGAATCAGCCCCAGCATTTT.